Here is one T cell receptor beta chain with its context. Its specificity is not known. This sample is part of a study of cytomegalovirus exposure and HLA in healthy donors. Study-wide findings and caveats: Later analysis indicated greater clonal expansion among HLA-associated TCR beta chains than among equally common other chains. An ancestry cluster, one associated with Asian ancestry, reportedly showed fewer N-insertions than the 666-donor mean in a later analysis. Within a later analysis, the majority of CMV-associated TCR beta chains appeared HLA-restricted.

This PCR relied on a set of 60 Vbeta primers and 13 Jbeta primers. In the authors' methods: Some 10 million of roughly 81 million unique TCR beta chains were shared, per a later count. Data came from immunoSEQ multiplex PCR; TCRdb stores just in-frame clones and leaves some out. The DNA was the basis for D and trimming; V, J and clone size are from that table. Here the sample spans fewer than 200,000 clones, roughly 87% being singletons. Germline loops: CDR1 SNHLY, CDR2 FYNNEI. Deletions cut 6 bases from V and 8 bases from J, with 16 bases between. The CDR3 is 13 residues long. The rearrangement links TRBV2 to TRBJ1-2; D unresolved. The receptor comes from a boy aged 2 to 10 in good health and CMV-seronegative. Source material: PBMCs. CDR3 amino acids: CASREQRDRGYTF. The CDR3 nucleotides read TGTGCCAGCAGAGAGCAGCGGGATCGGGGCTACACCTTC.